The 31 T cell receptor beta chains below were found in one sample sequenced in a study of T cells in Graves' hyperthyroidism and ophthalmopathy. What was amplified from RNA transcripts were TCR beta CDR3 regions. HTBI primers were the set used in a first-round RT-PCR of the TCR CDR3. One entry per CDR3 protein, called by TCRdb with MiXCR from the multiplex PCR reads. The sample comprises 600,000 to 700,000 distinct CDR3 sequences, just under 45% of which are singletons, and 6.5% to 9% rests with the top ten. The specimen was peripheral blood or thyroid tissue (not recorded which). These receptors all stem from an adult man with Graves' disease, either hyperthyroidism or ophthalmopathy (not recorded which).

Details on this clonotype: At one end, the junction sequence differs from germline, possibly due to a read error. The chain uses TRBV19 and TRBJ2-7, with TRBD2 matching over 12 bases. This CDR3 comprises 14 residues. Per germline, CDR1 LNHDA and CDR2 SQIVND (reference sequence). The CDR3 here is CASSETGLAGERYF. DNA of the CDR3: TGTGCCAGTAGTGAAACGGGACTAGCGGGCGAGCGGTACTTC.

This clonotype was counted between two and nine times. This chain uses TRBV7-9 with TRBJ1-4; possible D gene TRBD1, 6 bases. Germline V CDR1 and CDR2: SEHNR, FQNEAQ (reference sequence). V lost 5 bases to trimming and J lost 5 bases, with 18 bases between them. CDR3 length: 16 residues. CDR3 residues: CASSPRGGRINEKLFF. In DNA form, the CDR3 reads TGTGCCAGCAGCCCCCGAGGGGGACGGATAAATGAAAAACTGTTTTTT.

The table lists this clonotype with a few counts. V and J are TRBV5-5 and TRBJ1-2; D gene unclear. The V end was cut by 4 bases, the J end by 3 bases, with 10 bases between. The CDR3 runs to 13 residues. The germline V gene encodes CDR1 SGHKS and CDR2 YYEKEE (reference sequence). The CDR3 protein is CASSTDGYYGYTF. Written as DNA, the CDR3 is TGTGCCAGCAGCACCGACGGGTACTATGGCTACACCTTC. The whole variable domain, filled in from reference TRBV5-5 and TRBJ1-2, reads DAGVTQSPTHLIKTRGQQVTLRCSPISGHKSVSWYQQVLGQGPQFIFQYYEKEERGRGNFPDRFSARQFPNYSSELNVNALLLGDSALYLCASSTDGYYGYTFGSGTRLTVV.

This rearrangement joins TRBV20-1 to TRBJ2-5; the D gene is possibly TRBD2 (5 bases). Germline lookup yields CDR1 DFQATT and CDR2 SNEGSKA (reference sequence). V dropped 5 bases and J dropped 4 bases, with 11 bases sitting between them. This CDR3 is 12 amino acids long. As DNA, the CDR3 is TGCAGTGCTTTGCGGGCGACAGAGACCCAGTACTTC. Its translation is CSALRATETQYF.

The chain links TRBV9 to TRBJ1-2; 9 bases are shared with TRBD1. The J segment lost 7 bases and the V segment lost 4 bases, leaving 11 bases of the junction unmatched. The CDR3 sequence is 15 residues long. Germline loops: CDR1 SGDLS, CDR2 YYNGEE. CDR3: CASSQAGQGSGGYTF. In DNA form, the CDR3 reads TGTGCCAGCAGCCAAGCGGGACAGGGTAGCGGTGGCTACACCTTC.

This clonotype was seen many times. J is TRBJ2-5 and V is TRBV7-2; a possible D gene is TRBD1 (5 bases). The CDR3 extends over 13 amino acids. CDR1 and CDR2 from the germline V gene are SGHTA and FQGNSA. The V and J ends lost 5 bases and 3 bases respectively, with 10 bases between them. CDR3 sequence reads: CASSPSREETQYF. CDR3 DNA sequence: TGTGCCAGCAGCCCGAGCAGGGAAGAGACCCAGTACTTC.

This chain links TRBV20-1 with TRBJ1-2; D unclear. This CDR3 comprises 14 residues. V dropped 1 base and J dropped 1 base, with 10 bases sitting between them. From germline, CDR1 is DFQATT and CDR2 SNEGSKA (reference sequence). This CDR3 is CSARAVPLNYGYTF. DNA for the CDR3: TGCAGTGCTAGAGCAGTTCCTCTTAACTATGGCTACACCTTC.

This chain connects TRBV7-9 to TRBJ2-5; 11 bases match TRBD2. Germline V CDR1 and CDR2: SEHNR, FQNEAQ (reference sequence). This CDR3 region has 17 residues. The V gene end was trimmed by 6 bases and the J gene end by 4 bases; junction bases not matched to a gene: 13. CDR3 bases: TGTGCCAGCAGTTCCCCCCTGACTAGCGGGGTTACAGAGACCCAGTACTTC. Translating it yields CASSSPLTSGVTETQYF.

This rearrangement joins TRBV25-1 to TRBJ2-7, with 8 bases matching TRBD2. After removal of 7 bases from V and 0 bases from J, the junction contained 17 bases not matched to a gene. CDR3 length equals 18 residues. CDR1 and CDR2 (germline): MGHDK, SYGVNS. The CDR3 coding sequence is TGTGCCAGCAACTCCGGGACTAGTGTCGGGGAGGCCTCCTACGAGCAGTACTTC. Residues: CASNSGTSVGEASYEQYF.

This clonotype was seen many times. The rearrangement uses TRBV2 and TRBJ1-2; 7 nucleotides agree with TRBD1. The CDR3 spans 16 residues. The junction had 16 bases not matched to a gene; V was cut back by 6 bases and J by 6 bases. Germline V gene data show CDR1 as SNHLY and CDR2 as FYNNEI. CDR3 bases: TGTGCCAGCAGCCATCCCAACGACAGGGCGGGGGATGGCTACACCTTC. It is translated as CASSHPNDRAGDGYTF.

This clonotype was detected a few times. The rearrangement links TRBV29-1 to TRBJ2-3; perhaps TRBD2 as D (5 bases). In germline, CDR1 is SQVTM, CDR2 ANQGSEA. V lost 8 bases, J lost 5 bases, and 17 bases lay in between. This CDR3 contains 13 residues. This CDR3 is CSLTPSGKDTQYF. The DNA of the CDR3 is TGCAGCCTAACACCTTCGGGGAAAGATACGCAGTATTTT.

The CDR3 protein is CASSTRGAVRLSFSEQYF. The CDR3 DNA reads as TGTGCCAGCAGTACCAGGGGTGCCGTCCGCCTCTCTTTCAGCGAGCAGTACTTC. The V gene is TRBV11-1, the J gene TRBJ2-7; a possible D gene is TRBD1 (6 bases). Trimming cost V 6 bases and J 6 bases, with 30 bases left between them. CDR1 SGHAT and CDR2 FQDESV come from the germline V gene (reference sequence). This CDR3 spans 18 amino acids. The whole variable domain, remainder taken from reference TRBV11-1 and TRBJ2-7, is EAEVAQSPRYKITEKSQAVAFWCDPISGHATLYWYRQILGQGPELLVQFQDESVVDDSQLPKDRFSAERLKGVDSTLKIQPAELGDSAMYLCASSTRGAVRLSFSEQYFGPGTRLTVT.

This clonotype was detected ten times or more. The V gene is TRBV10-3, the J gene TRBJ2-6; possibly TRBD2 for D (6 bases). The CDR3 length is 16 residues. Germline V CDR1 and CDR2: ENHRY, SYGVKD. Deletions cut 6 bases from V and 3 bases from J, with 15 bases between. This chain's CDR3 is CAISPQEGIGANVLTF. The CDR3 DNA is TGTGCCATCAGCCCTCAGGAGGGGATTGGGGCCAACGTCCTGACTTTC.

The CDR3 loop is CSARDVLHVDNEKLFF. The CDR3 bases are TGCAGTGCTAGAGATGTCCTTCACGTAGACAATGAAAAACTGTTTTTT. The chain employs TRBV20-1 and TRBJ1-4, with D hard to call. V was shortened by 0 bases and J by 5 bases, with 16 bases between the two germline ends. Looked up from germline, CDR1 is DFQATT and CDR2 is SNEGSKA (reference sequence). The CDR3 has 16 amino acids.

V usage is TRBV20-1 and J usage is TRBJ2-7; TRBD1 agrees at 7 bases. V lost 4 bases and J lost 3; bases outside the gene matches: 6. The germline gives CDR1 DFQATT, CDR2 SNEGSKA (reference sequence). The CDR3 runs 13 residues. The chain's CDR3 is CSAIRDRFYEQYF. CDR3 DNA: TGCAGTGCTATCCGGGACAGATTCTACGAGCAGTACTTC.

For this clonotype: This may arise from a read error, as a much more abundant clone is one base away. The CDR3 DNA sequence: TGTGCCGGCAGCTTAGCGGTAGAGGCGGGGGCTTTCTTT. This encodes CAGSLAVEAGAFF. V gene TRBV7-9 combines with J gene TRBJ1-1; D is ambiguous. The CDR3 runs to 13 residues. The germline V gene has CDR1 SEHNR and CDR2 FQNEAQ (reference sequence).

This clonotype was seen ten or more times. The chain is built from TRBV10-1 and TRBJ2-7; TRBD1 matches at 8 bases. The CDR3 runs to 14 residues. From germline, CDR1 is WNHNN and CDR2 SYGVQD (reference sequence). Losses at the gene ends were 5 bases for V and 3 bases for J; bases not matched to a gene: 6. The CDR3 region has the DNA TGCGCCAGCAGTACCGGACAGGGTAGCTACGAGCAGTACTTC. This sequence encodes CASSTGQGSYEQYF.

This chain connects TRBV15 to TRBJ1-1; D call uncertain. The CDR3 sequence is 13 residues long. Trimming took off 0 bases at V and 4 bases at J, with 6 bases between the two ends. The V gene's germline CDR1 is LNHNV and CDR2 YYDKDF (reference sequence). CDR3: CATSRDWVTEAFF. The CDR3 DNA reads TGTGCCACCAGCAGAGATTGGGTCACTGAAGCTTTCTTT.

This clonotype appeared a few times. This chain uses TRBV7-9 with TRBJ1-3; 11 bases are a match to TRBD1. The CDR3 has 14 amino acids. Germline V CDR1 and CDR2: SEHNR, FQNEAQ (reference sequence). Germline trimming cut 3 bases from V and 8 bases from J; bases unmatched to any gene: 3. Written as DNA, the CDR3 is TGTGCCAGCAGCTTCCGGGACAGGGGGGACACCATATATTTT. It codes for CASSFRDRGDTIYF.

J is TRBJ1-1 and V is TRBV10-3, with D unresolved. V gave up 0 bases and J gave up 1 base, with 6 bases separating them. Germline V gene lookup returns CDR1 ENHRY and CDR2 SYGVKD. The CDR3 runs 14 residues. CDR3 loop: CAISESEGNTEAFF. CDR3 nucleotides: TGTGCCATCAGTGAGTCCGAGGGGAACACTGAAGCTTTCTTT.

The chain combines TRBV7-9 with TRBJ1-6, with D tentatively TRBD1 (5 bases). From germline, CDR1 is SEHNR and CDR2 FQNEAQ (reference sequence). This CDR3 contains 16 residues. Deletions cut 5 bases from V and 7 bases from J, with 18 bases between. CDR3 loop: CASSVPGDRWNSPLHF. CDR3 nucleotide sequence: TGTGCCAGCAGCGTACCCGGGGACCGGTGGAATTCACCCCTCCACTTT.

As concerns this clonotype: A much larger clone lies a single base off, so this may be a read error. The V call is TRBV24-1, the J call TRBJ1-5; D ambiguous. V was shortened by 5 bases and J by 2 bases, with 9 bases between the two germline ends. The CDR3 is made up of 14 amino acids. Per the germline V gene, CDR1 is KGHDR and CDR2 is SFDVKD. The CDR3 reads CATSGSYGNQPQHF. CDR3 DNA sequence: TGTGCCACCAGTGGAAGTTATGGCAATCAGCCCCAGCATTTT.

This clonotype occurred many times. This chain joins TRBV24-1 and TRBJ1-5; D not certain. The CDR3 spans 15 residues. Deletions cut 3 bases from V and 0 bases from J, with 8 bases between. Germline assignment: CDR1 KGHDR and CDR2 SFDVKD. The DNA for the CDR3 is TGTGCCACCAGTGATGCCAGCGATAGCAATCAGCCCCAGCATTTT. This sequence encodes CATSDASDSNQPQHF.

V and J are TRBV7-2 and TRBJ1-6, with TRBD1 as a possible D gene (5 bases). The CDR3 totals 15 residues. Germline V CDR1 and CDR2: SGHTA, FQGNSA. V lost 4 bases and J lost 11, with 18 bases in between. CDR3 nucleotides: TGTGCCAGCAGCTCACCGGGACTGAACGGGGCACCCCTCCACTTT. Amino acids: CASSSPGLNGAPLHF.

This clonotype was counted a single time. This may be a read error: a much more frequent sequence differs by one nucleotide. The CDR3 protein is CSARLGLKTQYF. The CDR3 nucleotides read TGCAGTGCTAGGTTGGGTTTAAAGACCCAGTACTTC. The rearrangement joins TRBV20-1 to TRBJ2-5; the D is unclear. This CDR3 region has 12 residues. V was trimmed by 3 bases and J by 6 bases, leaving 11 bases between them. Germline V gene data show CDR1 as DFQATT and CDR2 as SNEGSKA (reference sequence).

The chain joins TRBV11-1 to TRBJ2-7, with 7 bases matching TRBD1. The germline CDR1 and CDR2 sequences are SGHAT and FQDESV (reference sequence). The CDR3 length is 14 residues. The junction had 7 bases not matched to a gene; V was cut back by 3 bases and J by 5 bases. As DNA, the CDR3 is TGTGCCAGCAGCTTGCAACAGGGGTCCCACGAGCAGTACTTC. Its protein is CASSLQQGSHEQYF.

This clonotype was observed many times. The rearrangement links TRBV7-2 to TRBJ2-5, with D uncertain. Germline V gene sequence: CDR1 SGHTA, CDR2 FQGNSA. The CDR3 loop spans 11 amino acids. Trimming pared 0 bases from V and 7 bases from J, leaving 3 bases between. CDR3 nucleotides: TGTGCCAGCAGCTTAGCCGGGACCCAGTACTTC. Translating it yields CASSLAGTQYF. Together with reference TRBV7-2 and TRBJ2-5, the CDR3 gives the full variable domain: GAGVSQSPSNKVTEKGKDVELRCDPISGHTALYWYRQSLGQGLEFLIYFQGNSAPDKSGLPSDRFSAERTGGSVSTLTIQRTQQEDSAVYLCASSLAGTQYFGPGTRLLVL.

This chain uses TRBV29-1 with TRBJ1-2; D unresolved. The CDR3 consists of 10 residues. Between the trimmed V and J ends, which lost 8 bases and 7 bases, there was a span of 11 bases. The germline CDR1 and CDR2 sequences are SQVTM and ANQGSEA. In nucleotides, the CDR3 is TGCAGCCCTGTAACGGGTGGCTACACCTTC. It is translated as CSPVTGGYTF.

This clonotype was observed many times. The J gene is TRBJ1-6, the V gene TRBV7-2; weak D call: TRBD1 (5 bases). Between the trimmed V and J ends, which lost 6 bases and 7 bases, there was a span of 19 bases. This CDR3 comprises 16 residues. The germline V gene encodes CDR1 SGHTA and CDR2 FQGNSA. For the CDR3, the DNA is TGTGCCAGCAGTCTAGCCTCTGACAGCGCAAATTCACCCCTCCACTTT. This codes for CASSLASDSANSPLHF.

This clonotype was seen ten or more times. This chain links TRBV12-3 or TRBV12-4 with TRBJ2-5; 10 nucleotides align to TRBD2. The CDR3 runs 16 residues. V dropped 3 bases and J dropped 2; count of bases not matched to a gene: 6. The CDR3 DNA sequence: TGTGCCAGCAGTTTGGGGACTAGCGCATATCAAGAGACCCAGTACTTC. Translated, it gives CASSLGTSAYQETQYF.

This clonotype appeared a single time. The junction departs from germline at one end; a sequencing error may be responsible. V and J are TRBV9 and TRBJ2-7, with 10 bases fitting TRBD1. Per germline, CDR1 SGDLS and CDR2 YYNGEE. The length of the CDR3 is 13 residues. The CDR3 reads CAISRDRGYGQYF. The CDR3 nucleotides are TGTGCCATCAGTAGGGACAGGGGCTACGGGCAGTACTTC.